Presented here are 23 T cell receptor beta chains from one specimen sequenced in a study of T cell changes during pregnancy in multiple sclerosis. The table came from immunoSEQ multiplex PCR; TCRdb's copy has only in-frame clones and leaves some out. The top ten clones hold roughly 0.23% of a sample with roughly 48,000 clones, around 92% of them seen once. The specimen was CD4+ T cells from peripheral blood mononuclear cells, collected in the third trimester of pregnancy. These receptors were obtained from a female donor with multiple sclerosis, enrolled in a pregnancy study.

The J gene is TRBJ2-7, the V gene TRBV5-6; TRBD2 aligns across 9 bases. The germline gives CDR1 SGHDT, CDR2 YYEEEE. CDR3 length equals 16 residues. V gave up 4 bases and J gave up 1 base; unmatched junction bases: 9. CDR3 amino acids: CASSIALAGVSYEQYF. The CDR3 region has the DNA TGTGCCAGCAGCATTGCTTTAGCGGGGGTGTCCTACGAGCAGTACTTC.

On this clone itself: The junction shows a germline mismatch at one end, possibly a read error. The chain carries TRBV29-1 and TRBJ1-4, with 11 bases matching TRBD1. The CDR3 is 13 residues long. The germline V gene encodes CDR1 SQVTM and CDR2 ANQGSEA. The CDR3 region is CSVEGDRGTLRIF. The CDR3 DNA is TGCAGCGTTGAAGGGGACAGGGGGACTCTTAGGATTTTT.

Written as DNA, the CDR3 is TGTGCCAGCAGCTCACGACTAGCGGGGGCGAGCACAGATACGCAGTATTTT. This gives the protein CASSSRLAGASTDTQYF. J is TRBJ2-3 and V is TRBV5-4, with 12 bases aligning to TRBD2. The CDR3 length is 17 residues. CDR1 is SGHNT, CDR2 YYREEE, per germline (reference sequence). J lost 0 bases, V lost 3 bases, and 5 bases had no gene match.

V gene TRBV5-8 combines with J gene TRBJ1-1; 11 bases are shared with TRBD1. CDR1 is SGHTS and CDR2 is YDEGEE in the germline V gene. This CDR3 is 17 amino acids long. The V and J ends lost 4 bases and 5 bases, in that order; junction bases with no gene match: 13. DNA of the CDR3: TGTGCCAGCAGCCAAGGACAGGGGGCGCGATTAAGAACTGAAGCTTTCTTT. The encoded protein is CASSQGQGARLRTEAFF.

The V call is TRBV7-2, the J call TRBJ2-1; D uncertain. Trimming took 0 bases from V and 5 from J, leaving 11 bases between them. The CDR3 is made up of 15 amino acids. Germline V lookup: CDR1 SGHTA, CDR2 FQGNSA. The CDR3: CASSLAGWQDNEQFF. CDR3 nucleotide sequence: TGTGCCAGCAGCTTAGCCGGCTGGCAGGACAATGAGCAGTTCTTC.

V and J are TRBV9 and TRBJ2-7, with 9 bases matching TRBD1. CDR1 is SGDLS, CDR2 YYNGEE, per germline. The CDR3 loop spans 15 amino acids. J lost 5 bases, V lost 0 bases, and 6 bases had no gene match. The CDR3, as DNA: TGTGCCAGCAGCGTAGGGGACAGGGTTCGTGACGAGCAGTACTTC. Encoded protein: CASSVGDRVRDEQYF. Full variable domain (missing parts from reference TRBV9 and TRBJ2-7): DSGVTQTPKHLITATGQRVTLRCSPRSGDLSVYWYQQSLDQGLQFLIQYYNGEERAKGNILERFSAQQFPDLHSELNLSSLELGDSALYFCASSVGDRVRDEQYFGPGTRLTVT.

The V and J genes are TRBV5-4 and TRBJ2-2; 10 nucleotides match TRBD2. CDR1 is SGHNT and CDR2 is YYREEE in the germline V gene (reference sequence). This CDR3 is 16 amino acids long. Unmatched junction bases numbered 2, after V lost 0 bases and J lost 3 bases. The CDR3 protein is CASSLVAGGYTGELFF. The CDR3 nucleotides read TGTGCCAGCAGCTTGGTAGCGGGGGGATACACCGGGGAGCTGTTTTTT.

The rearrangement joins TRBV19 to TRBJ1-1; 7 positions match TRBD1. Germline trimming cut 3 bases from V and 5 bases from J; bases unmatched to any gene: 6. The CDR3 runs 14 residues. Germline loops: CDR1 LNHDA, CDR2 SQIVND (reference sequence). The DNA of the CDR3 is TGTGCCAGTAGTATCGACAGGGAAGGGACTGAAGCTTTCTTT. Protein: CASSIDREGTEAFF.

A single count supports this clone. The rearrangement links TRBV25-1 to TRBJ2-1; 7 bases are a match to TRBD1. Looked up from germline, CDR1 is MGHDK and CDR2 is SYGVNS. The CDR3 totals 13 residues. Trimming cost V 4 bases and J 6 bases; bases outside gene matches: 3. CDR3 region: CASSVAGGNEQFF. The CDR3 region has the DNA TGTGCCAGCAGTGTGGCAGGGGGCAATGAGCAGTTCTTC.

The rearrangement joins TRBV20-1 to TRBJ2-5; the D is unclear. Germline assignment: CDR1 DFQATT and CDR2 SNEGSKA (reference sequence). Trimming cost V 5 bases and J 2 bases, with 6 bases left between them. CDR3 length equals 11 residues. The CDR3 is CSAAGQETQYF. CDR3 coding DNA: TGCAGTGCTGCCGGGCAAGAGACCCAGTACTTC.

The chain links TRBV27 to TRBJ2-2, with no clear D. Deletions cut 2 bases from V and 4 bases from J, with 14 bases between. CDR3 size: 16 residues. The germline V gene encodes CDR1 MNHEY and CDR2 SMNVEV (reference sequence). The CDR3 loop reads CASSLRSARLTGELFF. Written as DNA, the CDR3 is TGTGCCAGCAGTTTACGCAGCGCGCGACTCACCGGGGAGCTGTTTTTT.

For the CDR3, the DNA is TGTGCCAGCAGTGAAGCTGCGGGGAGGGGCCCAGATACGCAGTATTTT. It translates to CASSEAAGRGPDTQYF. The chain joins TRBV6-1 to TRBJ2-3; 7 bases map to TRBD2. The germline V gene has CDR1 MNHNS and CDR2 SASEGT. After removal of 0 bases from V and 4 bases from J, the junction contained 7 bases not matched to a gene. This CDR3 spans 16 amino acids.

V usage is TRBV19 and J usage is TRBJ2-2; 9 bases are a match to TRBD2. The CDR3 sequence is 16 residues long. Germline V gene sequence: CDR1 LNHDA, CDR2 SQIVND (reference sequence). V dropped 3 bases and J dropped 4; count of bases not matched to a gene: 6. The CDR3 DNA sequence: TGTGCCAGTAGTATTCGGCTAGCGGGACCCACCGGGGAGCTGTTTTTT. Residues: CASSIRLAGPTGELFF.

This chain joins TRBV20-1 and TRBJ1-2, with D unresolved. The germline V gene encodes CDR1 DFQATT and CDR2 SNEGSKA (reference sequence). V gave up 1 base and J gave up 4 bases, with 4 bases separating them. CDR3 length: 11 amino acids. The CDR3 loop is CSARVAYGYTF. The CDR3 nucleotides are TGCAGTGCTAGAGTGGCCTATGGCTACACCTTC.

The chain employs TRBV7-2 and TRBJ2-3; tentatively, D is TRBD2 (5 bases). This CDR3 comprises 15 residues. V dropped 1 base and J dropped 6 bases, with 14 bases sitting between them. Germline loops: CDR1 SGHTA, CDR2 FQGNSA. The CDR3 reads CASSLGLGVIDTQYF. Written as DNA, the CDR3 is TGTGCCAGCAGCTTAGGTTTGGGAGTAATTGATACGCAGTATTTT.

This chain joins TRBV21-1 and TRBJ2-7; the table assigns TRBD1, which was not confirmed against the DNA. TRBV21-1 represents a pseudogene. The CDR3 runs 14 residues. CDR3 amino acids: CASSNPDRENEQYF. CDR3 coding DNA: TGTGCCAGCAGCAACCCGGACAGGGAGAACGAGCAGTACTTC.

Here the CDR3 DNA reads TGTGCCAGCAGCCTAGAAAAGGGTCAGGGATACGAGCAGTACTTC. Translated: CASSLEKGQGYEQYF. The gene calls are TRBV6-1 and TRBJ2-7; D may be TRBD1 (5 bases). Per germline, CDR1 MNHNS and CDR2 SASEGT. CDR3 length equals 15 residues. Trimming took off 6 bases at V and 4 bases at J, with 19 bases between the two ends.

V gene TRBV27 combines with J gene TRBJ2-3; D is perhaps TRBD1 (6 bases). The CDR3 spans 17 residues. The V gene lost 4 bases and the J gene lost 0 bases, with 17 bases spanning the gap. CDR1 and CDR2 from the germline V gene are MNHEY and SMNVEV (reference sequence). The CDR3 nucleotides are TGTGCCAGCAGTTCGTATGGGGGCAGCGGTAGCACAGATACGCAGTATTTT. Translating it yields CASSSYGGSGSTDTQYF.

CDR3 sequence: CASGERGANTGELFF. The CDR3 DNA reads as TGTGCCAGCGGGGAGCGGGGCGCGAACACCGGGGAGCTGTTTTTT. This chain joins TRBV5-4 and TRBJ2-2, with 7 bases aligning to TRBD2. V shed 7 bases, J shed 0 bases, and the junction held 6 bases outside the gene matches. The germline CDR1 and CDR2 sequences are SGHNT and YYREEE (reference sequence). The CDR3 is made up of 15 amino acids.

This rearrangement joins TRBV6-6 to TRBJ1-5; no clear D gene. V lost 9 bases, J lost 3 bases, and 12 bases lay in between. The CDR3 length is 13 residues. CDR1 MNHNY and CDR2 SVGAGI come from the germline V gene (reference sequence). In DNA, the CDR3 is TGTGCCAGTAATAAAGCCGTCAATCAGCCCCAGCATTTT. This translates into CASNKAVNQPQHF.

This sequence joins TRBV18 and TRBJ1-6; the D is unclear. This CDR3 region has 14 residues. V dropped 3 bases and J dropped 7 bases, with 10 bases sitting between them. Germline V gives CDR1 KGHSH, CDR2 LQKENI. The CDR3 nucleotides are TGTGCCAGCTCACCCCGGGAAAAGAATTCACCCCTCCACTTT. This sequence encodes CASSPREKNSPLHF. Based on the CDR3 plus reference TRBV18 and TRBJ1-6, the full variable domain is NAGVMQNPRHLVRRRGQEARLRCSPMKGHSHVYWYRQLPEEGLKFMVYLQKENIIDESGMPKERFSAEFPKEGPSILRIQQVVRGDSAAYFCASSPREKNSPLHFGNGTRLTVT.

The count of this clone is one. This sequence joins TRBV20-1 and TRBJ1-2; D is undetermined. Germline lookup yields CDR1 DFQATT and CDR2 SNEGSKA (reference sequence). CDR3 length: 9 amino acids. In DNA form, the CDR3 reads TGCAGCGCGGACTATGGCTACACCTTC. This sequence encodes CSADYGYTF.

J is TRBJ2-7 and V is TRBV6-5; a possible D gene is TRBD1 (5 bases). Trimming shortened V by 6 bases and J by 0 bases, and 9 bases separated the two germline ends. Germline CDR1 reads MNHEY; CDR2 reads SVGAGI. This CDR3 spans 13 amino acids. In DNA form, the CDR3 reads TGTGCCAGCAGAACAGGAGCCTCCTACGAGCAGTACTTC. Its translation is CASRTGASYEQYF.